This T cell receptor (beta chain) was profiled in a study of blood T cell repertoires in COVID-19. Study background: The origin of the acute and convalescent COVID-19 samples was the United States, Italy and Spain. Nucleic acid was either cDNA or gDNA, and it came from T cells, B-cell-depleted T cells, or PBMCs.

As originally analysed: Using reference gene primer amplification, nucleated cell counts were estimated. Libraries were prepared by immunoSEQ multiplex PCR; TCRdb keeps only in-frame clonotypes and omits some of them. V and J calls and clone size are copied from that table; D and trimming were computed from the DNA. The sample consists of 150,000 or so clones, approximately 80% of them appearing once. Trimming removed 6 bases at V and 9 bases at J, with 39 bases between. Germline CDR1 reads MNHNY; CDR2 reads SVGAGI (reference sequence). This CDR3 contains 20 residues. This sequence originates from a woman aged 55-70 years with acute or convalescent COVID-19. The chain recombines TRBV6-6 with TRBJ2-7; a possible D gene is TRBD2 (5 bases). The sample comprised peripheral blood. The CDR3 region is CASSSPNYPHRDRVEAGQYF. DNA for the CDR3: TGTGCCAGCAGCTCACCGAATTACCCCCATCGAGACCGAGTGGAGGCAGGGCAGTACTTC.